The 18 T cell receptor beta chains listed next were all sequenced from one sample in a study of blood T cell repertoires in COVID-19. Generated by immunoSEQ multiplex PCR, the TCRdb table keeps only in-frame clones and is missing some. The data contain around 170,000 clones, 85% to 95% of them singletons. Sequencing was done on a sample of peripheral blood. Receptor source: a man aged 50 to 60 with acute or convalescent COVID-19.

This clone has just a few counts. V usage is TRBV9 and J usage is TRBJ2-2, with D tentatively TRBD1 (6 bases). Germline values: CDR1 SGDLS, CDR2 YYNGEE. This CDR3 region has 14 residues. Trimming removed 6 bases from V and 7 bases from J, with 16 bases in between. CDR3 amino acids: CASTRDKQYGELFF. The CDR3 coding sequence is TGTGCCAGCACCAGGGACAAACAGTACGGGGAGCTGTTTTTT.

The rearrangement joins TRBV15 to TRBJ2-3; 14 nucleotides match TRBD2. The germline gives CDR1 LNHNV, CDR2 YYDKDF (reference sequence). The J segment lost 6 bases and the V segment lost 3 bases, leaving 2 bases of the junction unmatched. The CDR3 runs to 15 residues. The CDR3 coding sequence is TGTGCCACCAGCAGGGGACTAGCGGGAGCGGATACGCAGTATTTT. Translating gives CATSRGLAGADTQYF.

V is TRBV5-1 and J is TRBJ2-7; 10 nucleotides agree with TRBD1. The J segment lost 3 bases and the V segment lost 4 bases, leaving 7 bases of the junction unmatched. The CDR3 is 15 residues long. The germline V gene encodes CDR1 SGHRS and CDR2 YFSETQ. CDR3 sequence: CASSQETGGGYEQYF. For the CDR3, the DNA is TGCGCCAGCAGCCAGGAGACAGGGGGCGGCTACGAGCAGTACTTC.

This clone was counted once. The CDR3: CASSQGQGVGDQPQHF. Here the CDR3 DNA reads TGTGCCAGCAGCCAGGGACAGGGGGTAGGCGATCAGCCCCAGCATTTT. The V call is TRBV3-1 (or the pseudogene TRBV3-2), the J call TRBJ1-5, with 11 bases that match TRBD1. Germline values: CDR1 LGHDT, CDR2 YNNKEL (reference sequence). The J segment lost 5 bases and the V segment lost 3 bases, leaving 6 bases of the junction unmatched. The length of the CDR3 is 16 residues.

V and J are TRBV9 and TRBJ2-5, with a weak D call TRBD2 (5 bases). From germline, CDR1 is SGDLS and CDR2 YYNGEE. CDR3 length: 11 residues. V was clipped by 6 bases and J by 6 bases, with 9 bases between them. The CDR3 sequence: CASTTGKTQYF. CDR3 in DNA: TGTGCCAGCACCACGGGGAAGACCCAGTACTTC.

V gene TRBV5-1 combines with J gene TRBJ2-1; TRBD2 matches 11 bases. V lost 4 bases and J lost 4; bases outside the gene matches: 7. This CDR3 comprises 16 residues. Germline values: CDR1 SGHRS, CDR2 YFSETQ. The CDR3 protein is CASSQKTSGNYNEQFF. The CDR3 nucleotides are TGCGCCAGCAGCCAAAAGACTAGCGGGAATTACAATGAGCAGTTCTTC.

The chain employs TRBV6-6 and TRBJ1-5, with TRBD1 matching over 7 bases. This CDR3 spans 15 amino acids. Germline lookup yields CDR1 MNHNY and CDR2 SVGAGI (reference sequence). J was trimmed by 3 bases and V by 2 bases; bases with no gene match: 4. CDR3 DNA: TGTGCCAGCAGTTACGAAGGGGGCATCAATCAGCCCCAGCATTTT. Amino acids: CASSYEGGINQPQHF.

The rearrangement uses TRBV6-5 and TRBJ2-5; the D gene is possibly TRBD2 (6 bases). The CDR3 is 15 amino acids. Per the germline V gene, CDR1 is MNHEY and CDR2 is SVGAGI. V lost 0 bases, J lost 2 bases, and 10 bases lay in between. The CDR3 loop is CASSYSTGAQETQYF. CDR3 nucleotide sequence: TGTGCCAGCAGTTACTCTACGGGAGCACAAGAGACCCAGTACTTC.

The chain combines TRBV7-8 with TRBJ2-1; 7 bases agree with TRBD2. The CDR3 contains 16 residues. V lost 4 bases, J lost 4 bases, and 10 bases stayed unmatched. Germline V gene sequence: CDR1 SGHVS, CDR2 FQNEAQ. The CDR3 DNA is TGTGCCAGCAGCTCCCCGGTGGGGGGGAGGTACAATGAGCAGTTCTTC. As protein: CASSSPVGGRYNEQFF.

This clone was seen just once. The V call is TRBV7-6, the J call TRBJ2-3; D is perhaps TRBD2 (5 bases). This CDR3 has 15 amino acids. Germline V gene data show CDR1 as SGHVS and CDR2 as FNYEAQ. With 2 bases removed from V and 5 bases from J, the gap between germline ends came to 14 bases. The CDR3 bases are TGTGCCAGCAGCTTAACCGGGATGGTGGGAGATACGCAGTATTTT. Translated, it gives CASSLTGMVGDTQYF.

CDR3 amino acids: CASSLGTSTSTDTQYF. CDR3 nucleotides: TGTGCCAGCAGCTTAGGGACTAGCACTAGCACAGATACGCAGTATTTT. This chain joins TRBV7-2 and TRBJ2-3; 8 bases are shared with TRBD2. Unmatched junction bases numbered 3, after V lost 1 base and J lost 0 bases. Germline CDR1 is SGHTA and CDR2 is FQGNSA. The CDR3 loop spans 16 amino acids.

The chain carries TRBV7-6 and TRBJ2-2, with D possibly TRBD1 on 6 matching bases. The CDR3 covers 15 residues. The V end lost 7 bases, the J end lost 6 bases, and 18 bases lay between the germline ends. The germline V gene encodes CDR1 SGHVS and CDR2 FNYEAQ. This chain's CDR3 is CASNLGAPGAGELFF. The CDR3 DNA is TGTGCCAGCAACTTGGGGGCGCCCGGAGCCGGGGAGCTGTTTTTT.

The J gene is TRBJ1-2, the V gene TRBV7-8; no reliable D call. The germline gives CDR1 SGHVS, CDR2 FQNEAQ. V was trimmed by 1 base and J by 5 bases, leaving 20 bases between them. The CDR3 length is 17 residues. CDR3 bases: TGTGCCAGCAGCTTAGAATTGGGCCAATCAGGTGATTATGGCTACACCTTC. Translated: CASSLELGQSGDYGYTF.

The chain carries TRBV4-3 and TRBJ1-1; D gene unclear. Trimming removed 0 bases at V and 4 bases at J, with 6 bases between. The CDR3 is 13 residues long. CDR1 is LGHNA and CDR2 is YSLEER in the germline V gene. CDR3 sequence: CASSQDSSTEAFF. CDR3 in DNA: TGCGCCAGCAGCCAAGATAGCAGCACTGAAGCTTTCTTT.

The rearrangement links TRBV19 to TRBJ2-1; TRBD2 agrees at 11 bases. The CDR3 runs to 15 residues. V lost 3 bases and J lost 9; bases outside the gene matches: 7. Per germline, CDR1 LNHDA and CDR2 SQIVND (reference sequence). CDR3 residues: CASSISTSGIIEQFF. As DNA, the CDR3 is TGTGCCAGTAGTATTTCGACTAGCGGGATCATTGAGCAGTTCTTC. Filled out from reference TRBV19 and TRBJ2-1, the complete variable domain reads DGGITQSPKYLFRKEGQNVTLSCEQNLNHDAMYWYRQDPGQGLRLIYYSQIVNDFQKGDIAEGYSVSREKKESFPLTVTSAQKNPTAFYLCASSISTSGIIEQFFGPGTRLTVL.

This rearrangement joins TRBV27 to TRBJ1-3; 9 bases align to TRBD1. Germline CDR1 reads MNHEY; CDR2 reads SMNVEV (reference sequence). The CDR3 runs to 15 residues. V was clipped by 0 bases and J by 9 bases; unmatched bases: 6. For the CDR3, the DNA is TGTGCCAGCAGTTTATCCGGGACAGGGACGAGCACCATATATTTT. Its protein product is CASSLSGTGTSTIYF.

J is TRBJ1-1 and V is TRBV6-6; no definite D call. The CDR3 sequence is 17 residues long. V lost 5 bases to trimming and J lost 2 bases, with 21 bases between them. Per germline, CDR1 MNHNY and CDR2 SVGAGI (reference sequence). The CDR3, as DNA: TGTGCCAGCAGTCCCCCCCCCGGCTGGCGGGTTAACACTGAAGCTTTCTTT. Protein sequence: CASSPPPGWRVNTEAFF.

This rearrangement joins TRBV15 to TRBJ2-3; 7 bases align to TRBD1. The V gene end was trimmed by 0 bases and the J gene end by 6 bases; junction bases not matched to a gene: 9. The V gene's germline CDR1 is LNHNV and CDR2 YYDKDF (reference sequence). The length of the CDR3 is 16 residues. Here the CDR3 DNA reads TGTGCCACCAGCAGAGATCCGCCAGGGGGTGAGGATACGCAGTATTTT. Residues: CATSRDPPGGEDTQYF.